This passage covers 20 T cell receptor beta chains from one sample sequenced in a study of cytomegalovirus exposure and HLA in healthy donors. The PCR used 60 Vbeta and 13 Jbeta primers. This table comes from immunoSEQ multiplex PCR, and its TCRdb copy is limited to in-frame clones, with some not included. The table has about 98,000 clones, roughly 70% seen once; the top ten hold less than 2%. The sample was PBMCs. These receptors were taken from a male donor in good health and CMV-seronegative.

The chain carries TRBV6-5 and TRBJ2-7; TRBD1 is a possible D gene (5 bases). Trimming took 6 bases from V and 2 from J, leaving 14 bases between them. CDR1 MNHEY and CDR2 SVGAGI come from the germline V gene. The CDR3 contains 14 residues. The DNA of the CDR3 is TGTGCCAGCAGGTCTTGGCAGGGAACCTACGAGCAGTACTTC. Amino acids: CASRSWQGTYEQYF.

The chain links TRBV27 to TRBJ2-5, with 9 bases fitting TRBD2. With the DNA end fitting TRBJ2-7 better, the J assignment may be wrong. Germline V gene lookup returns CDR1 MNHEY and CDR2 SMNVEV (reference sequence). CDR3 size: 14 residues. CDR3 DNA: TGTGCCAGCAGTTCTCCGGGACTAGCCCCCGAGCAGTACTTC. It specifies CASSSPGLAPEQYF.

The V and J genes are TRBV7-8 and TRBJ2-7; 11 bases map to TRBD2. Germline V gives CDR1 SGHVS, CDR2 FQNEAQ. The length of the CDR3 is 14 residues. The V gene end was trimmed by 6 bases and the J gene end by 5 bases; junction bases not matched to a gene: 6. The CDR3 protein is CASRFSGRVDEQYF. The CDR3 DNA reads TGTGCCAGCAGGTTTAGCGGGAGGGTCGACGAGCAGTACTTC.

The table lists this clone with a few counts. This chain joins TRBV6-5 and TRBJ1-1; 8 bases match TRBD1. Germline V gene sequence: CDR1 MNHEY, CDR2 SVGAGI. There are 14 residues in the CDR3. Unmatched junction bases numbered 4, after V lost 6 bases and J lost 1 base. The CDR3 nucleotides are TGTGCCAGCAGAGACAGGGGAAGGAACACTGAAGCTTTCTTT. Translation gives CASRDRGRNTEAFF.

The rearrangement links TRBV11-3 to TRBJ2-1; 7 nucleotides match TRBD1. This CDR3 has 15 residues. With 5 bases clipped from V and 8 bases from J, the junction kept 12 bases outside the gene matches. Germline assignment: CDR1 SGHNT and CDR2 YENEEA. The CDR3 spells CASSQDRAGRDEQFF. The CDR3 DNA follows: TGTGCCAGCAGCCAAGACAGGGCGGGCAGGGATGAGCAGTTCTTC.

The chain's CDR3 is CASSQELVNTEAFF. The CDR3 nucleotides are TGTGCCAGCAGCCAAGAACTCGTGAACACTGAAGCTTTCTTT. The chain has TRBV4-2 and TRBJ1-1; D is uncertain. V was clipped by 0 bases and J by 0 bases, with 5 bases between them. This CDR3 spans 14 amino acids. CDR1 is LGHNA, CDR2 YNFKEQ, per germline.

This clone appeared a single time. V gene TRBV18 combines with J gene TRBJ1-2; D may be TRBD1 (5 bases). The V and J ends lost 2 bases and 8 bases respectively, with 15 bases between them. The CDR3 sequence is 14 residues long. CDR1 is KGHSH and CDR2 is LQKENI in the germline V gene. CDR3 loop: CASSPEPSWGGYTF. CDR3 coding DNA: TGTGCCAGCTCACCAGAGCCCTCCTGGGGCGGCTACACCTTC.

This clone was seen a handful of times. This sequence joins TRBV28 and TRBJ1-1; possible D gene TRBD1, 5 bases. Germline CDR1 and CDR2: MDHEN and SYDVKM. The CDR3 is made up of 15 amino acids. Trimming stripped 3 bases from V and 3 bases from J, with 14 bases between. The CDR3 reads CASSFVTAQHTEAFF. CDR3 coding DNA: TGTGCCAGCAGTTTCGTGACAGCACAGCACACTGAAGCTTTCTTT.

V gene TRBV5-1 combines with J gene TRBJ2-7; 9 bases align to TRBD2. Per germline, CDR1 SGHRS and CDR2 YFSETQ. The CDR3 runs to 13 residues. V lost 5 bases to trimming and J lost 7 bases; unmatched junction nucleotides: 7. For the CDR3, the DNA is TGCGCCAGCAGACGCGGGAGGGCCGATGAGCAGTACTTC. This translates into CASRRGRADEQYF.

The CDR3 region is CAWKRDNHAAEAFF. The CDR3 DNA sequence: TGTGCCTGGAAAAGGGACAATCATGCCGCTGAAGCTTTCTTT. The V and J genes are TRBV30 and TRBJ1-1; D is possibly TRBD1 (6 bases). The germline V gene encodes CDR1 GTSNPN and CDR2 SVGIG (reference sequence). Trimming removed 4 bases at V and 6 bases at J, with 18 bases between. The CDR3 loop spans 14 amino acids.

V gene TRBV5-1 combines with J gene TRBJ2-7; perhaps TRBD1 as D (6 bases). V lost 4 bases, J lost 2 bases, and 13 bases lay in between. This CDR3 region has 14 residues. Germline values: CDR1 SGHRS, CDR2 YFSETQ. For the CDR3, the DNA is TGCGCCAGCAGCCGGGTGGACAGCACCTACGAGCAGTACTTC. This gives the protein CASSRVDSTYEQYF.

The chain uses TRBV5-5 and TRBJ2-7, with D tentatively TRBD1 (5 bases). Trimming shortened V by 2 bases and J by 7 bases, and 16 bases separated the two germline ends. The CDR3 loop spans 14 amino acids. Germline loops: CDR1 SGHKS, CDR2 YYEKEE (reference sequence). The DNA for the CDR3 is TGTGCCAGCAGCTTAACCAGGGCCCCGTGGGAGCAGTACTTC. Residues: CASSLTRAPWEQYF.

In its sample, this clone was seen a few times. The V call is TRBV5-1, the J call TRBJ1-4; D call uncertain. Per germline, CDR1 SGHRS and CDR2 YFSETQ. The CDR3 sequence is 14 residues long. Trimming took off 0 bases at V and 3 bases at J, with 6 bases between the two ends. CDR3 residues: CASSLAPANEKLFF. The CDR3 DNA reads TGCGCCAGCAGCTTGGCCCCGGCTAATGAAAAACTGTTTTTT.

The chain combines TRBV27 with TRBJ2-2; TRBD2 aligns across 8 bases. V shed 6 bases, J shed 6 bases, and the junction held 15 bases outside the gene matches. This CDR3 is built from 17 residues. The germline V gene has CDR1 MNHEY and CDR2 SMNVEV (reference sequence). CDR3 residues: CASSPLPGGRLAGELFF. CDR3 nucleotides: TGTGCCAGCAGCCCCTTGCCGGGGGGGCGCTTGGCCGGGGAGCTGTTTTTT.

V gene TRBV28 combines with J gene TRBJ2-5; a weak D match, TRBD1 (6 bases). The CDR3 is made up of 15 amino acids. Germline loops: CDR1 MDHEN, CDR2 SYDVKM. Trimming left V 5 bases short and J 1 base short, with 14 bases between. In DNA, the CDR3 is TGTGCCAGCAGTCTCCATGGGACATTCCAAGAGACCCAGTACTTC. Its protein product is CASSLHGTFQETQYF. Drawing the rest from reference TRBV28 and TRBJ2-5, the complete variable domain is DVKVTQSSRYLVKRTGEKVFLECVQDMDHENMFWYRQDPGLGLRLIYFSYDVKMKEKGDIPEGYSVSREKKERFSLILESASTNQTSMYLCASSLHGTFQETQYFGPGTRLLVL.

This clone is a singleton in its sample. The V call is TRBV28, the J call TRBJ1-2; 8 bases are a match to TRBD1. The CDR3 has 14 residues. The germline V gene encodes CDR1 MDHEN and CDR2 SYDVKM. V lost 2 bases, J lost 7 bases, and 6 bases stayed unmatched. The CDR3 nucleotides are TGTGCCAGCAGTTTAGGCAGGGGGCAAGGTGGCTACACCTTC. The encoded protein is CASSLGRGQGGYTF.

This clone was seen more than once but under ten times. V usage is TRBV10-3 and J usage is TRBJ2-2; 10 bases fit TRBD2. The CDR3 runs 15 residues. With V trimmed by 1 base and J by 6 bases, 2 bases remained unmatched. Germline CDR1 reads ENHRY; CDR2 reads SYGVKD. The CDR3 sequence is CAISELLAGAGELFF. The CDR3, as DNA: TGTGCCATCAGTGAGTTGCTAGCGGGAGCCGGGGAGCTGTTTTTT.

The chain uses TRBV10-3 and TRBJ1-4; 9 bases align to TRBD1. V gave up 10 bases and J gave up 4 bases; unmatched junction bases: 7. Germline V gives CDR1 ENHRY, CDR2 SYGVKD. CDR3 length: 14 amino acids. The CDR3 nucleotides read TGTGCCACCGCCAGACAGGGGGGTAATGAAAAACTGTTTTTT. Its protein is CATARQGGNEKLFF.

The genes are TRBV11-3 and TRBJ2-1; tentatively, D is TRBD1 (5 bases). The germline CDR1 and CDR2 sequences are SGHNT and YENEEA. The CDR3 has 13 residues. V lost 0 bases to trimming and J lost 6 bases, with 6 bases between them. CDR3 sequence reads: CASSLEQGNEQFF. In nucleotides, the CDR3 is TGTGCCAGCAGCTTAGAGCAGGGCAATGAGCAGTTCTTC.

CDR3 in amino acids: CSKTSLNEQFF. The CDR3 DNA reads TGCAGCAAGACTAGTCTAAATGAGCAGTTCTTC. This sequence joins TRBV20-1 and TRBJ2-1; TRBD2 might be the D (6 bases). This CDR3 is 11 amino acids long. Per the germline V gene, CDR1 is DFQATT and CDR2 is SNEGSKA (reference sequence).